The 26 T cell receptor beta chains below come from one sample, sequenced in a study of blood T cell repertoires in COVID-19. Generated by immunoSEQ multiplex PCR, the TCRdb table keeps only in-frame clones and is missing some. The data show 60,000 to 70,000 clones, around nine tenths seen once. The specimen was PBMCs or T cells enriched from blood (not recorded which). These receptors all come from a woman in her forties who had recovered from COVID-19.

The chain links TRBV6-5 to TRBJ2-1, with 7 positions matching TRBD1. V lost 6 bases, J lost 5 bases, and 7 bases stayed unmatched. The V gene's germline CDR1 is MNHEY and CDR2 SVGAGI. CDR3 length: 14 residues. CDR3 sequence: CASSLTGPDNEQFF. In DNA form, the CDR3 reads TGTGCCAGCAGCTTGACAGGGCCCGACAATGAGCAGTTCTTC.

The chain employs TRBV6-5 and TRBJ2-7, with 7 nucleotides matching TRBD1. With 5 bases clipped from V and 3 bases from J, the junction kept 10 bases outside the gene matches. Germline V gives CDR1 MNHEY, CDR2 SVGAGI. The length of the CDR3 is 15 residues. CDR3 coding DNA: TGTGCCAGCAGTCCCTATGGGGACAGCTTCTACGAGCAGTACTTC. It encodes CASSPYGDSFYEQYF.

The chain uses TRBV5-1 and TRBJ2-4; D might be TRBD1 (5 bases). This CDR3 spans 14 amino acids. The V gene's germline CDR1 is SGHRS and CDR2 YFSETQ. Trimming took 1 base from V and 6 from J, leaving 11 bases between them. The DNA for the CDR3 is TGCGCCAGCAGCTTGTCAGGGTCTGGAAACATTCAGTACTTC. The encoded protein is CASSLSGSGNIQYF.

V gene TRBV7-9 combines with J gene TRBJ2-1; 7 nucleotides align to TRBD1. The CDR3 is 15 residues long. The V segment lost 2 bases and the J segment 3 bases; nucleotides outside the gene matches: 4. Germline V gene lookup returns CDR1 SEHNR and CDR2 FQNEAQ (reference sequence). The CDR3 here is CASSLSQGVYNEQFF. The CDR3 nucleotides are TGTGCCAGCAGCTTAAGTCAGGGGGTCTACAATGAGCAGTTCTTC. The full variable domain, in which reference TRBV7-9 and TRBJ2-1 provide the parts outside the CDR3, is DTGVSQNPRHKITKRGQNVTFRCDPISEHNRLYWYRQTLGQGPEFLTYFQNEAQLEKSRLLSDRFSAERPKGSFSTLEIQRTEQGDSAMYLCASSLSQGVYNEQFFGPGTRLTVL.

This rearrangement joins TRBV5-1 to TRBJ1-1; D may be TRBD1 (5 bases). V lost 0 bases to trimming and J lost 7 bases, with 16 bases between them. Looked up from germline, CDR1 is SGHRS and CDR2 is YFSETQ. CDR3 length: 15 residues. CDR3 loop: CASSLGGAPLDEAFF. CDR3 coding DNA: TGCGCCAGCAGCTTGGGTGGGGCCCCGTTGGATGAAGCTTTCTTT. The whole variable domain, remainder taken from reference TRBV5-1 and TRBJ1-1, is KAGVTQTPRYLIKTRGQQVTLSCSPISGHRSVSWYQQTPGQGLQFLFEYFSETQRNKGNFPGRFSGRQFSNSRSEMNVSTLELGDSALYLCASSLGGAPLDEAFFGQGTRLTVV.

This chain connects TRBV12-3 or TRBV12-4 to TRBJ1-2; 7 positions match TRBD1. V dropped 5 bases and J dropped 2; count of bases not matched to a gene: 2. The CDR3 runs to 13 residues. CDR3 bases: TGTGCCAGCAGTAGCAGGGGGAACTATGGCTACACCTTC. Its translation is CASSSRGNYGYTF.

This chain uses TRBV4-1 with TRBJ2-3; D gene ambiguous. This CDR3 has 12 amino acids. Trimming removed 3 bases from V and 6 bases from J, with 7 bases in between. Germline V lookup: CDR1 MGHRA, CDR2 YSYEKL. The CDR3 nucleotides read TGCGCCAGCAGCCACATGAGCGATACGCAGTATTTT. It codes for CASSHMSDTQYF.

For the CDR3, the DNA is TGTGCCACCAGTGATCCCACGAGGAGTTTTCAGTACTTC. This sequence encodes CATSDPTRSFQYF. The chain links TRBV24-1 to TRBJ2-4; the D is unclear. Germline CDR1 and CDR2: KGHDR and SFDVKD. Trimming shortened V by 3 bases and J by 11 bases, and 13 bases separated the two germline ends. The CDR3 spans 13 residues.

The CDR3 sequence is CASSTNYRGSTDTQYF. In DNA, the CDR3 is TGTGCCAGCAGCACAAATTACAGGGGAAGCACAGATACGCAGTATTTT. The V call is TRBV9, the J call TRBJ2-3; 7 positions match TRBD1. The CDR3 has 16 amino acids. V gave up 4 bases and J gave up 0 bases; unmatched junction bases: 8. Looked up from germline, CDR1 is SGDLS and CDR2 is YYNGEE.

The genes are TRBV6-5 and TRBJ1-5, with D hard to call. The CDR3 extends over 14 amino acids. V lost 6 bases, J lost 4 bases, and 13 bases lay in between. Germline V gene data show CDR1 as MNHEY and CDR2 as SVGAGI. For the CDR3, the DNA is TGTGCCAGCAGGCCAAACACACCGAATCAGCCCCAGCATTTT. It is translated as CASRPNTPNQPQHF.

The rearrangement links TRBV5-4 to TRBJ1-1, with D possibly TRBD1 on 6 matching bases. The CDR3 contains 15 residues. V was pared by 4 bases and J by 1 base, with 14 bases between. CDR1 and CDR2 (germline): SGHNT, YYREEE (reference sequence). The CDR3 sequence: CASSPYRDKNTEAFF. CDR3 nucleotides: TGTGCCAGCAGCCCCTACCGGGACAAGAACACTGAAGCTTTCTTT. Full variable domain (outside the CDR3, taken from reference TRBV5-4 and TRBJ1-1): ETGVTQSPTHLIKTRGQQVTLRCSSQSGHNTVSWYQQALGQGPQFIFQYYREEENGRGNFPPRFSGLQFPNYSSELNVNALELDDSALYLCASSPYRDKNTEAFFGQGTRLTVV.

V is TRBV24-1 and J is TRBJ2-1; 14 bases match TRBD2. V gave up 7 bases and J gave up 7 bases; unmatched junction bases: 5. This CDR3 spans 15 amino acids. Germline V gene data show CDR1 as KGHDR and CDR2 as SFDVKD. CDR3 region: CATSRLAGGLNEQFF. CDR3 in DNA: TGTGCCACCAGCCGACTAGCGGGGGGGCTAAATGAGCAGTTCTTC.

V is TRBV28 and J is TRBJ2-4, with a tentative D call TRBD1 (6 bases). The CDR3 length is 17 residues. Trimming took 2 bases from V and 4 from J, leaving 18 bases between them. CDR1 and CDR2 from the germline V gene are MDHEN and SYDVKM. This CDR3 is CASSLSSPGQKKNIQYF. CDR3 nucleotides: TGTGCCAGCAGTTTAAGCTCGCCAGGACAGAAAAAAAACATTCAGTACTTC.

V usage is TRBV24-1 and J usage is TRBJ1-2; TRBD1 matches at 7 bases. With 4 bases clipped from V and 8 bases from J, the junction kept 12 bases outside the gene matches. The CDR3 runs 15 residues. Germline CDR1 reads KGHDR; CDR2 reads SFDVKD. The CDR3 loop is CATSESGGIGRGYTF. For the CDR3, the DNA is TGTGCCACCAGTGAGTCAGGGGGAATCGGTCGAGGCTACACCTTC.

This chain joins TRBV6-5 and TRBJ1-1, with 8 bases identical to TRBD1. The V gene's germline CDR1 is MNHEY and CDR2 SVGAGI. This CDR3 spans 14 amino acids. J was trimmed by 0 bases and V by 6 bases; bases with no gene match: 3. The CDR3 region is CASRETGVNTEAFF. The CDR3 region has the DNA TGTGCCAGCAGGGAGACAGGGGTGAACACTGAAGCTTTCTTT.

This rearrangement joins TRBV2 to TRBJ1-3; no firm D call. V lost 6 bases, J lost 0 bases, and 12 bases lay in between. Germline assignment: CDR1 SNHLY and CDR2 FYNNEI. The CDR3 covers 15 residues. The CDR3 here is CASRAEAVSGNTIYF. In nucleotides, the CDR3 is TGTGCCAGCAGGGCAGAGGCGGTCTCTGGAAACACCATATATTTT.

The CDR3 sequence: CAISDSGGETQYF. The CDR3 bases are TGTGCCATCAGTGACTCGGGAGGGGAAACGCAGTATTTT. The chain is built from TRBV10-3 and TRBJ2-3; the match to TRBD2 covers 8 bases. V shed 3 bases, J shed 9 bases, and the junction held 5 bases outside the gene matches. This CDR3 has 13 amino acids. Germline CDR1 reads ENHRY; CDR2 reads SYGVKD.

The count of this clone is one. V and J are TRBV11-3 and TRBJ1-2, with TRBD1 matching 10 bases. This CDR3 has 14 amino acids. J gave up 8 bases and V 5 bases, and 8 bases lay outside the gene matches. Germline CDR1 and CDR2: SGHNT and YENEEA. This chain's CDR3 is CASSLDRGRGGYTF. The CDR3 coding sequence is TGTGCCAGCAGCCTCGACAGGGGGCGAGGCGGCTACACCTTC.

This chain joins TRBV5-4 and TRBJ1-4; D not resolved. The CDR3 is made up of 15 amino acids. Germline V lookup: CDR1 SGHNT, CDR2 YYREEE (reference sequence). Deletions cut 4 bases from V and 0 bases from J, with 10 bases between. This CDR3 is CASSEHSATNEKLFF. CDR3 DNA: TGTGCCAGCAGCGAGCACAGTGCAACTAATGAAAAACTGTTTTTT.

This clone was seen just once. The chain links TRBV5-1 to TRBJ1-4, with TRBD1 as a possible D gene (5 bases). CDR3 size: 16 residues. CDR1 and CDR2 from the germline V gene are SGHRS and YFSETQ. V was cut by 4 bases and J by 0 bases, with 13 bases left in between. The CDR3 coding sequence is TGCGCCAGCAGCACCGGGACTGTGGCAACTAATGAAAAACTGTTTTTT. Residues: CASSTGTVATNEKLFF.

The chain employs TRBV19 and TRBJ2-3, with 10 bases matching TRBD2. V lost 7 bases and J lost 6; bases outside the gene matches: 10. Germline V lookup: CDR1 LNHDA, CDR2 SQIVND (reference sequence). The CDR3 is made up of 15 amino acids. The CDR3 loop reads CASNSVAGGGDTQYF. CDR3 DNA: TGTGCCAGTAATTCCGTAGCGGGGGGAGGTGATACGCAGTATTTT.

The J gene is TRBJ2-1, the V gene TRBV11-2, with 10 bases identical to TRBD2. The CDR3 loop spans 15 amino acids. V gave up 3 bases and J gave up 4 bases; unmatched junction bases: 3. In germline, CDR1 is SGHAT, CDR2 FQNNGV. CDR3 DNA: TGTGCCAGCAGCTTGCGACTAGCGGGTTACAATGAGCAGTTCTTC. This codes for CASSLRLAGYNEQFF.

The CDR3 nucleotides are TGTGCCATCAGTGAACTAGCGGGGGCTCGCGAGCAGTACTTC. Translating it yields CAISELAGAREQYF. V is TRBV10-3 and J is TRBJ2-7; TRBD2 matches 11 bases. Germline V gene data show CDR1 as ENHRY and CDR2 as SYGVKD. The CDR3 sequence is 14 residues long. With V trimmed by 3 bases and J by 6 bases, 4 bases remained unmatched.

The J gene is TRBJ1-1, the V gene TRBV7-2; 9 bases fit TRBD1. The V gene's germline CDR1 is SGHTA and CDR2 FQGNSA. The junction had 15 bases not matched to a gene; V was cut back by 10 bases and J by 3 bases. CDR3 length equals 16 residues. Here the CDR3 DNA reads TGTGCCAATACGAGGGAGGACAGGGGAACGGACACTGAAGCTTTCTTT. Its protein product is CANTREDRGTDTEAFF.

The genes are TRBV11-3 and TRBJ2-2; TRBD1 agrees at 7 bases. Germline V gene data show CDR1 as SGHNT and CDR2 as YENEEA. V shed 5 bases, J shed 4 bases, and the junction held 7 bases outside the gene matches. CDR3 size: 15 residues. CDR3 DNA: TGTGCCAGCAGCGCCTCGGACAGGACCACCGGGGAGCTGTTTTTT. Amino acid sequence: CASSASDRTTGELFF.

The J gene is TRBJ2-6, the V gene TRBV2; 9 bases are shared with TRBD1. The CDR3 is 18 residues long. Germline V gene sequence: CDR1 SNHLY, CDR2 FYNNEI. Losses at the gene ends were 6 bases for V and 1 base for J; bases not matched to a gene: 10. Here the CDR3 DNA reads TGTGCCAGCAGGTCGTCCCGGGACAGGGTATCTGGGGCCAACGTCCTGACTTTC. Its protein product is CASRSSRDRVSGANVLTF.